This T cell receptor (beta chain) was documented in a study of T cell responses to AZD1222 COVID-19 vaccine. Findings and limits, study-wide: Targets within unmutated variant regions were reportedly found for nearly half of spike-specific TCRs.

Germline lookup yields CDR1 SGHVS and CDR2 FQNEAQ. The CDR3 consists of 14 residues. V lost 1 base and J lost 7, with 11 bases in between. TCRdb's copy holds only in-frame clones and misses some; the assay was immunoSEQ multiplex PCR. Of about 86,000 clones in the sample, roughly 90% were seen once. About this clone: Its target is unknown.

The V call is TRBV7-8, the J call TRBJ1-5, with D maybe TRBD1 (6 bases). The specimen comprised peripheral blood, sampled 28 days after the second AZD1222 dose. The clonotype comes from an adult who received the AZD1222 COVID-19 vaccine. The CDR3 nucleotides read TGTGCCAGCAGCTTAGAGTCGGGGGCCCAGCCCCAGCATTTT. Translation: CASSLESGAQPQHF. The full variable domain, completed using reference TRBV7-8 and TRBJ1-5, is GAGVSQSPRYKVAKRGQDVALRCDPISGHVSLFWYQQALGQGPEFLTYFQNEAQLDKSGLPSDRFFAERPEGSVSTLKIQRTQQEDSAVYLCASSLESGAQPQHFGDGTRLSIL.